The rows below give T cell receptor beta chains drawn from one sample of a study of blood T cell repertoires in COVID-19. TCRdb's table, derived via immunoSEQ multiplex PCR, lists solely in-frame clones and lacks some. The sample gives under 45,000 clones, about 85% of which show up once; 3.5% to 4.5% is in the top ten. Sequencing was performed on peripheral blood. These receptors were obtained from a man between 60 and 75 years old with acute or convalescent COVID-19. Both conserved end residues are part of each CDR3. D genes are given only for firm matches. A row's size may be missing; if present it is once, few, many or a size class.

size	V	J	D	DNA	CDR3
few	TRBV13	TRBJ2-7	-	TGTGCCAGCAGCTTCGGGTCCTCCTACGAGCAGTACTTC	CASSFGSSYEQYF
-	TRBV13	TRBJ1-6	-	TGTGCCAGCAGCCAATCGGGGTTTTATAATTCACCCCTCCACTTT	CASSQSGFYNSPLHF
-	TRBV27	TRBJ2-7	TRBD1	TGTGCCAGCAGTCCACGGGACAGCCTCTCCTACGAGCAGTACTTC	CASSPRDSLSYEQYF
once	TRBV6-2/TRBV6-3	TRBJ2-3	TRBD2	TGTGCCAGCAGTTACTCCCTTCCCTCCGGGACTAGCGGGAGGAATACGCAGTATTTT	CASSYSLPSGTSGRNTQYF
-	TRBV6-5	TRBJ2-1	TRBD1	TGTGCCAGCAGTTTCCCGGGGACAGGGGTCAATGAGCAGTTCTTC	CASSFPGTGVNEQFF
-	TRBV15	TRBJ2-7	-	TGTGCCACCAGCAGGGACAGTTTAGAGCAGTACTTC	CATSRDSLEQYF
-	TRBV29-1	TRBJ2-1	-	TGCAGCGTGAAGACCAGGGGGGATGAGCAGTTCTTC	CSVKTRGDEQFF
few	TRBV4-1	TRBJ2-7	-	TGCGCCAGCAGCCAAGTCTACGGAGTTCTGAGGGAGCAGTACTTC	CASSQVYGVLREQYF
-	TRBV14	TRBJ1-4	-	TGTGCCAGCAGCCAACACCCCTTGCTCTACGGGGCAACTAATGAAAAACTGTTTTTT	CASSQHPLLYGATNEKLFF
-	TRBV19	TRBJ1-1	-	TGTGCCAGTAAAGATACAGCGAACACTGAAGCTTTCTTT	CASKDTANTEAFF
-	TRBV5-8	TRBJ1-5	-	TGTGCCAGCAGTCCTGACATTTACAATCAGCCCCAGCATTTT	CASSPDIYNQPQHF
-	TRBV9	TRBJ2-2	-	TGTGCCAGCAGCCCATACAGGGAAGCGGTCGCCGGGGAGCTGTTTTTT	CASSPYREAVAGELFF
-	TRBV11-2	TRBJ2-5	-	TGTGCCAGCAGCTTCGGTGGTACGGGGACCCAGTACTTC	CASSFGGTGTQYF
-	TRBV19	TRBJ1-4	-	TGTGCCAGTAGTATCGACCGCGGGGGGCTAACTAATGAAAAACTGTTTTTT	CASSIDRGGLTNEKLFF
once	TRBV11-3	TRBJ1-1	-	TGTGCCAGCAGCCCTGGAGAGAACACTGAAGCTTTCTTT	CASSPGENTEAFF
-	TRBV4-2	TRBJ1-6	-	TGTGCCAGTAGAGAAGTCGCCGGTTCACCCCTCCACTTT	CASREVAGSPLHF
-	TRBV24-1	TRBJ2-3	-	TGTGCCACCAGTGATGGAGCCCCCACAGATACGCAGTATTTT	CATSDGAPTDTQYF
-	TRBV4-3	TRBJ1-4	TRBD1	TGCGCCAGCAGCCAAGATCGCCCCCTGACAGGGGTTGAAAAACTGTTTTTT	CASSQDRPLTGVEKLFF
-	TRBV19	TRBJ1-5	TRBD1	TGTGCCAGTAGTTTTGGGACAGGGGATAGCAATCAGCCCCAGCATTTT	CASSFGTGDSNQPQHF